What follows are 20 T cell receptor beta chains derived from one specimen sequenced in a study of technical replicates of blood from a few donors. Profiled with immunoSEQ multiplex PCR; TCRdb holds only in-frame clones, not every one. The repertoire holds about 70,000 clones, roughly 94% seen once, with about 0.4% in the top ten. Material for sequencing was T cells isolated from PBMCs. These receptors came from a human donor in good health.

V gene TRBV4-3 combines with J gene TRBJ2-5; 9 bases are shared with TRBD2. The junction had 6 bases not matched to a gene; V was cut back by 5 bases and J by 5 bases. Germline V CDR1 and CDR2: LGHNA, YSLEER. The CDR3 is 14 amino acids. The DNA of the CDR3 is TGCGCCAGCAGCGATAGCGGGAGTGACGAGACCCAGTACTTC. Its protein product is CASSDSGSDETQYF.

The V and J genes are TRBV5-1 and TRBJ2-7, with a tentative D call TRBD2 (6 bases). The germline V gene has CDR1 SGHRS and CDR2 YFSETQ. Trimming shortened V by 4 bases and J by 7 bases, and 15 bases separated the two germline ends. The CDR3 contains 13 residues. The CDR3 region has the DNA TGCGCCAGCAGCCCCGGCGCCCGGGGGGAGCAGTACTTC. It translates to CASSPGARGEQYF.

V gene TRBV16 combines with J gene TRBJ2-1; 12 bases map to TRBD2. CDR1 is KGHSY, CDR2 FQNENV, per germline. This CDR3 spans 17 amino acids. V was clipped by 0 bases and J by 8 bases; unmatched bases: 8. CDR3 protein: CASSQSVTSGSSYEQFF. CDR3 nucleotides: TGTGCCAGCAGCCAATCTGTGACTAGCGGGAGTAGTTATGAGCAGTTCTTC.

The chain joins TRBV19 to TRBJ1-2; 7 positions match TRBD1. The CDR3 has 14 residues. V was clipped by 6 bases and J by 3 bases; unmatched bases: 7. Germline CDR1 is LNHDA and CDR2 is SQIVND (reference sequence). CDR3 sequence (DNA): TGTGCCAGTAGGAACAGGGGTATGGACTATGGCTACACCTTC. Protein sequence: CASRNRGMDYGYTF.

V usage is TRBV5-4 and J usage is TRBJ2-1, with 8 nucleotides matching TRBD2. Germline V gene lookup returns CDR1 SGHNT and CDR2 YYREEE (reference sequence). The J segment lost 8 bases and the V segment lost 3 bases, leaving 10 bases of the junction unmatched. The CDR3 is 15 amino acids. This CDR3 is CASSSGGGKADEQFF. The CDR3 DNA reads TGTGCCAGCAGCTCGGGGGGGGGCAAGGCGGATGAGCAGTTCTTC.

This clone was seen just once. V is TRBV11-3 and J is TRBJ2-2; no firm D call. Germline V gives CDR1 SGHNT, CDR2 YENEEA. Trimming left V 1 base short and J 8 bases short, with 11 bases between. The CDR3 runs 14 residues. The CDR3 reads CASSLVSLGGELFF. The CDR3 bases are TGTGCCAGCAGCTTAGTTTCCCTCGGGGGGGAGCTGTTTTTT.

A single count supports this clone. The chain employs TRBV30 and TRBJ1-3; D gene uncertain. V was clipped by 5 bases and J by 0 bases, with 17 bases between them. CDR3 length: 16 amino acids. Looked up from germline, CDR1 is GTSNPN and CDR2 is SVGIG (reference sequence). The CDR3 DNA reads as TGTGCCTGGGGCGGGCAGGCGTTATTCTCTGGAAACACCATATATTTT. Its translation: CAWGGQALFSGNTIYF.

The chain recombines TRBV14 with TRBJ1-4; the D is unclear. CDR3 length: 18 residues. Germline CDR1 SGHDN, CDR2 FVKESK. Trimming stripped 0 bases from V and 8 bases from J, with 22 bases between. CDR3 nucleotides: TGTGCCAGCAGCCAAGATCAATCGTCCTTCGCGCTAGAGGAAAAACTGTTTTTT. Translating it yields CASSQDQSSFALEEKLFF.

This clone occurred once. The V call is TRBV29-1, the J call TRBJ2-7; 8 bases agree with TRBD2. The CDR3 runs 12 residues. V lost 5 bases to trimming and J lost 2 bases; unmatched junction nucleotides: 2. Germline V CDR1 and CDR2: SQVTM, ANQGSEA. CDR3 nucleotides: TGCAGCGTTATGGGACTAGCCTACGAGCAGTACTTC. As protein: CSVMGLAYEQYF.

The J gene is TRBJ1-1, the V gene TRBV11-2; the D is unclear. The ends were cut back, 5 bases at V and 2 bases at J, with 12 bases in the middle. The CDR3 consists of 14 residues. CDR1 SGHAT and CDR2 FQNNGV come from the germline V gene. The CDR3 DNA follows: TGTGCCAGCAGCAATTATAGCACTAACACTGAAGCTTTCTTT. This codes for CASSNYSTNTEAFF.

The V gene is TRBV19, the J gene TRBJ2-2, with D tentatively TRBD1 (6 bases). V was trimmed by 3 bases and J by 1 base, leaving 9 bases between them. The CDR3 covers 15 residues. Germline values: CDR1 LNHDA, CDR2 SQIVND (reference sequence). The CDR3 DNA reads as TGTGCCAGTAGTATGTTACAGGGGAACACCGGGGAGCTGTTTTTT. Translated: CASSMLQGNTGELFF.

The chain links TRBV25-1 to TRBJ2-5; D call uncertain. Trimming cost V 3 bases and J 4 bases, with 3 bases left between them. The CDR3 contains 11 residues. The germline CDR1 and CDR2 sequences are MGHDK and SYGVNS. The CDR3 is CASSDRETQYF. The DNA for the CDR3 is TGTGCCAGCAGTGACAGAGAGACCCAGTACTTC.

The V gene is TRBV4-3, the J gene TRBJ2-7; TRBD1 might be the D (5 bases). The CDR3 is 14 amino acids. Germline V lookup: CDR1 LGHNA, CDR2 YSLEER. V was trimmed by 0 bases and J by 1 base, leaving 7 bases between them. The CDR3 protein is CASSQDRQSYEQYF. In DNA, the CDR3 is TGCGCCAGCAGCCAAGATAGACAGTCCTACGAGCAGTACTTC.

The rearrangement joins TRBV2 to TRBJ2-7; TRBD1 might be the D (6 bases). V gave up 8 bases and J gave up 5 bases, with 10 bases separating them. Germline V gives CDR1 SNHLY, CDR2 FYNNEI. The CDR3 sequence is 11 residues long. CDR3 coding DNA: TGTGCCAGCGATACAGGGAACGAGCAGTACTTC. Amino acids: CASDTGNEQYF.

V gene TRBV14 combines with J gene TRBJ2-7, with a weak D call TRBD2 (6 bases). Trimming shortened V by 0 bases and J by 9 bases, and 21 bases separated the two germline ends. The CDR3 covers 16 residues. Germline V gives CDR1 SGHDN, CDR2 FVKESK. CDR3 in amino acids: CASSQDTAGLPYPQYF. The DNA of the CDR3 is TGTGCCAGCAGCCAAGACACGGCGGGACTTCCATACCCGCAGTACTTC.

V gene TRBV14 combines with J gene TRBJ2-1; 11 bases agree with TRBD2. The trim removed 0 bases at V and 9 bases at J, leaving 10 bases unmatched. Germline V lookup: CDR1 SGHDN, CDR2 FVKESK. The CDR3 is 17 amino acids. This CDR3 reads CASSQDFSGRVKGEQFF. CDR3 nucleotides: TGTGCCAGCAGCCAAGACTTTAGCGGGAGGGTTAAAGGTGAGCAGTTCTTC.

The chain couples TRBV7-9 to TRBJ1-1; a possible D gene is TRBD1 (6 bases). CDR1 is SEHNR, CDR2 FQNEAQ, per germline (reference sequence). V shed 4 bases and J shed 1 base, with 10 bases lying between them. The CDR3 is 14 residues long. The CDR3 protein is CASSSGTRNTEAFF. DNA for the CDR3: TGTGCCAGCAGCTCTGGGACAAGGAACACTGAAGCTTTCTTT. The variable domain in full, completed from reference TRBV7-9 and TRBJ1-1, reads DTGVSQNPRHKITKRGQNVTFRCDPISEHNRLYWYRQTLGQGPEFLTYFQNEAQLEKSRLLSDRFSAERPKGSFSTLEIQRTEQGDSAMYLCASSSGTRNTEAFFGQGTRLTVV.

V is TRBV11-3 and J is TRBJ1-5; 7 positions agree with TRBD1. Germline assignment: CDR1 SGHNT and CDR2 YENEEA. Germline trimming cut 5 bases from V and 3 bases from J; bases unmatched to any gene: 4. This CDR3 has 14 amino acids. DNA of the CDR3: TGTGCCAGCAGCCAACAGGGGATCAATCAGCCCCAGCATTTT. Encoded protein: CASSQQGINQPQHF.

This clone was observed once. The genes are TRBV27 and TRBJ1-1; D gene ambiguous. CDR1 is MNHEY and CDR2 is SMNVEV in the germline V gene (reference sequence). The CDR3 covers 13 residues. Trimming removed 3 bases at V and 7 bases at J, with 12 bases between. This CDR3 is CASSFGRINEAFF. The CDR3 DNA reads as TGTGCCAGCAGTTTCGGCAGGATAAATGAAGCTTTCTTT.

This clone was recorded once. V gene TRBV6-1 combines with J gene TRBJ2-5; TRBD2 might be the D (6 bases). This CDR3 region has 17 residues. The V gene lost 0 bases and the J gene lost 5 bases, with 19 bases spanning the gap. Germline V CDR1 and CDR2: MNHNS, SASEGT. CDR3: CASSEAWGEVNAETQYF. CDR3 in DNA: TGTGCCAGCAGTGAAGCTTGGGGGGAGGTAAACGCGGAGACCCAGTACTTC.